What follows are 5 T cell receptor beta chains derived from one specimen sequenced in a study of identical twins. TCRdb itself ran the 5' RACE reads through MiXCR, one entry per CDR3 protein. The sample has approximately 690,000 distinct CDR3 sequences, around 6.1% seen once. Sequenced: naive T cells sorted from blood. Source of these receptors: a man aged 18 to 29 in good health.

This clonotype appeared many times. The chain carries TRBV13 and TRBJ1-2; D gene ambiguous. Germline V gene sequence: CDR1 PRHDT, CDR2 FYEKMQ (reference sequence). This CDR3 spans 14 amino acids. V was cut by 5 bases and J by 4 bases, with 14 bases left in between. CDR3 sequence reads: CASSAGPSGYGYTF. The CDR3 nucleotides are TGTGCCAGCAGCGCGGGTCCCTCCGGCTATGGCTACACCTTC.

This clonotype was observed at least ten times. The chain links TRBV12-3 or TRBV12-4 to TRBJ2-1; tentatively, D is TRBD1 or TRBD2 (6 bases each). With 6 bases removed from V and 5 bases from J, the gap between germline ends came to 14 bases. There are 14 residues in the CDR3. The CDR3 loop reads CASSIGGGHNEQFF. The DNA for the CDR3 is TGTGCCAGCAGCATCGGGGGCGGCCACAATGAGCAGTTCTTC.

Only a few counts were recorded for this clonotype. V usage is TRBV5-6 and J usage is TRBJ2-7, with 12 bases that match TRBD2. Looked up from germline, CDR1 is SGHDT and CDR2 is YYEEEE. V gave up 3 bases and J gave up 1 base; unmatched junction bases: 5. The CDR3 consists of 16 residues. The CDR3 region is CASSSSSGRVSYEQYV. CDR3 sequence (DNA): TGTGCCAGCAGCTCCTCTAGCGGGAGGGTTTCCTACGAGCAGTACGTC.

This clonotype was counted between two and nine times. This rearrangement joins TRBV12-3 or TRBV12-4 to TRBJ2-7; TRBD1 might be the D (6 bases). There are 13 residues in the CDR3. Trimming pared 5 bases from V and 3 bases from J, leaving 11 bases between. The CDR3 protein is CASSPTGIYEQYV. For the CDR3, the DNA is TGTGCCAGCAGTCCGACAGGAATCTACGAGCAGTACGTC.

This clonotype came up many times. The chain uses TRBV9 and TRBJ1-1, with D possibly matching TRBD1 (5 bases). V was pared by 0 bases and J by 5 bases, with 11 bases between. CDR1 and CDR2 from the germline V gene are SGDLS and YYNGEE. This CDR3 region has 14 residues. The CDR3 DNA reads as TGTGCCAGCAGCGTAGACCTCGGGGCGACTGAAGCTTTCTTT. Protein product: CASSVDLGATEAFF.